This T cell receptor (beta chain) is from a study of identical twins. The study, taken as a whole, reports: Conclusions were based on cross-sectional statistical analysis, without following the same donors.

Everyone who gave samples was a healthy Caucasian. Concerning this clonotype itself: Its antigen is undetermined.

Trimming took 5 bases from V and 3 from J, leaving 15 bases between them. The CDR3 has 15 residues. TCRdb processed the 5' RACE reads anew with MiXCR; each CDR3 protein has one entry. The data hold about 190,000 distinct CDR3 sequences, with approximately 15% observed a single time. The same sample was also used in a study of T cells expressing NK-cell markers. Per that study: Repertoire data for TCR beta were derived from sorted T cells (CD3+CD56+NKG2C+, CD3+CD56+NKG2C- and CD3+CD56-NKG2C+).

This clonotype originated in a woman aged 18-29 years in good health. What was sequenced was CD8+ T cells sorted from blood. The gene calls are TRBV12-3 or TRBV12-4 and TRBJ2-3; D is possibly TRBD2 (5 bases). The CDR3 sequence is CASSTPDGKTDTQYF. As DNA, the CDR3 is TGTGCCAGCAGTACCCCGGACGGGAAAACAGATACGCAGTATTTT.